This record concerns one T cell receptor (beta chain) sequence. Its antigen remains undetermined. No per-base quality is available; no much larger clone lies one base away. This record comes from a study of blood T cell repertoires in COVID-19 (dated by TCRdb to the early 2020s). As for the study more broadly: Collaborator samples came from the United States, Italy and Spain and covered acute and convalescent phases of COVID-19. The material from the prospective study consisted of cDNA or gDNA derived from T cells, B-cell-depleted T cells, or PBMCs. The dataset comprised deeply sampled blood TCRbeta repertoires from subjects exposed to, actively infected with, or recovered from COVID-19. The repertoires were released in a freely available public database meant as a resource for research on the immune response to SARS-CoV-2. Samples were obtained from the ongoing ImmuneRACE study (first 160 participants) and from some 1,300 subjects provided by 6 global collaborators. The sample metadata nearly always contained a de-identified subject ID, COVID-19 status, age in years and sex. Where HLA class I and class II types were available, the types were taken from metadata supplied by the sample provider, not from assay-based typing.

What the research found in general, with its limitations: The quantity of clinical and demographic metadata differed by source and by participant and was supplied without curation.

In the prospective study, participants were about 18 to 95 years old, resided in 24 geographic areas of the United States, and were enrolled through a virtual design. To assign participants to cohorts, the prospective study relied on clinical history that participants themselves reported in a screening survey and a study questionnaire. ImmuneRACE Cohort 3 recovered participants were defined by two consecutive negative NP/OP PCR tests, healthcare professional clearance, or symptom resolution. In the prospective study, mobile phlebotomists collected whole blood, serum and a nasopharyngeal or oropharyngeal swab from each participant. Prospective study participants could optionally give additional blood draws and questionnaires over an approximately 2-month period. Blood samples from the prospective study were shipped frozen or at room temperature prior to DNA extraction. The immunoSEQ Assay, a bias-controlled multiplex PCR, was used to amplify TCRbeta CDR3 regions from genomic DNA. The paper's data handling went like this. The number of nucleated cells in each sample was estimated from the amplification of reference gene primers within the assay. Sequence reads were collapsed and filtered to measure the absolute abundance of every unique TCRbeta CDR3 rearrangement. For each sample, productive Simpson clonality was calculated as the square root of Simpson's diversity index across productive rearrangements. This is the immuneACCESS table as TCRdb keeps it, with only in-frame sequences that have V and J called. A part of the clones is gone; compared with another copy, unresolved V genes explain less than half, and the rest is unexplained. The D gene and trimming were derived from the DNA, and the V and J assignments and clone size from that table. For this sample the table gives roughly 200,000 clones, of which about 82% were detected only once. The ten largest clones add up to around 8.6% of the sample.

The germline V gene encodes CDR1 DFQATT and CDR2 SNEGSKA (reference sequence). V loses 5 bases, J loses 11 bases, and the germline ends lie 15 bases apart. The CDR3 numbers 11 residues from cysteine through phenylalanine. Only the CDR3 portion is preserved as DNA: 33 bases, with reading frame beginning at the first base. The source is a woman aged 25 to 39 who had recovered from COVID-19. Sample: PBMCs or T cells enriched from blood (not recorded which). Recombination connected TRBV20-1 to TRBJ1-1; TRBD1 is a weak D gene call, 5 bases matching. The base sequence is TGCAGTGCTCACCAGGGTCGTGGGGCTTTCTTT. It codes for CSAHQGRGAFF.